The clone carrying this TCR beta chain came up many times. Its antigen remains unidentified. The data were taken from a study of T cells in Graves' hyperthyroidism and ophthalmopathy. Study-level results: Classification by a 13 V-J model distinguished ophthalmopathy from stable hyperthyroidism.

Amplified TCR beta CDR3 regions derived from RNA transcripts. Initially, a first-round RT-PCR of the TCR CDR3 employed the HTBI primer set. TCRdb re-called the multiplex PCR reads with MiXCR, one entry per CDR3 protein. The sample holds under 450,000 distinct CDR3 sequences; less than 20% are singletons and the top ten take 7.5% to 9%. Graves' hyperthyroidism showing no ophthalmopathy progression within 18 months was considered stable. Hyperthyroidism patients were newly diagnosed, had disease duration under 2 months, and were aged 18 to 65 years. Thyroid ultrasound and orbital computed tomography, with clinical symptoms and serum thyroxine and TRAb, informed diagnoses. The CDR3 loop spans 14 amino acids. The germline V gene has CDR1 SGHDN and CDR2 FVKESK. Deletions cut 3 bases from V and 2 bases from J, with 9 bases between.

Material: blood. The sequence derives from a woman younger than 35 with Graves' hyperthyroidism. The chain couples TRBV14 to TRBJ2-3; D not resolved. Here the CDR3 reads CASSQNFPTDTQYF. Here the CDR3 DNA reads TGTGCCAGCAGCCAGAACTTTCCCACAGATACGCAGTATTTT.